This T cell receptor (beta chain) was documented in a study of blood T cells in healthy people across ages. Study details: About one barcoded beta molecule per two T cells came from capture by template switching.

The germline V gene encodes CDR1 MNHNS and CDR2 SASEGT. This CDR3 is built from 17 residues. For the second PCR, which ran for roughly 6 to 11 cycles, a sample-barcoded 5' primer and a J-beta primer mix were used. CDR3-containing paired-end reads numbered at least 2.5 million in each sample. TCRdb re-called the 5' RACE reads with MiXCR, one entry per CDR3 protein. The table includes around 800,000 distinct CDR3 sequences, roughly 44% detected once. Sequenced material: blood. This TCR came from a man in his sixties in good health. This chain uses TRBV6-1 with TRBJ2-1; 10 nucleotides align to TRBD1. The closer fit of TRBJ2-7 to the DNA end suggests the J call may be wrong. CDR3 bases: TGTGCCAGCAGCCCGGGACAGGGGACTCCTTACTACAATGAGCAGTACTTC. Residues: CASSPGQGTPYYNEQYF.